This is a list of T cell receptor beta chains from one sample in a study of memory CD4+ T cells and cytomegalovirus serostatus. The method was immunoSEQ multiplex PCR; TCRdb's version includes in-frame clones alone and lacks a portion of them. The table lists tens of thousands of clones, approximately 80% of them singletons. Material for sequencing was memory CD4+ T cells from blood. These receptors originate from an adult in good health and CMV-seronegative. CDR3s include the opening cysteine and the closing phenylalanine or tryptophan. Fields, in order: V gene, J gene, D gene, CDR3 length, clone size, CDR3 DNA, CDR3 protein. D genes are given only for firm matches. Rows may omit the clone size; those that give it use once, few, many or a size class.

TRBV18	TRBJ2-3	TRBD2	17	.	TGTGCCAGCTCACCAAGGGCTAGCGGGGTTAGCACAGATACGCAGTATTTT	CASSPRASGVSTDTQYF
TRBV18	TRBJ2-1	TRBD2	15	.	TGTGCCAGCTCACCGGGACTAGCTTACTACAATGAGCAGTTCTTC	CASSPGLAYYNEQFF
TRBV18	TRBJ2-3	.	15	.	TGTGCCAGCTCACCACCGGCCAGCTCCACAGATACGCAGTATTTT	CASSPPASSTDTQYF
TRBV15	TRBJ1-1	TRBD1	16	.	TGTGCCACCAGCAGAGGGAGGGGGACAGAGAACACTGAAGCTTTCTTT	CATSRGRGTENTEAFF
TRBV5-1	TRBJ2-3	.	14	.	TGCGCCAGCACCCACGAGGGCCACGTGGGTACGCAGTATTTT	CASTHEGHVGTQYF
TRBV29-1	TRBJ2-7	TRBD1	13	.	TGCAGCGTTGAAAGGGACAGGGGTGGAGAGCAGTACTTC	CSVERDRGGEQYF
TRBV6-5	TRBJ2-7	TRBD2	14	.	TGTGCCAGCAGCTCTACGACTAGCGGCTACGAGCAGTACTTC	CASSSTTSGYEQYF
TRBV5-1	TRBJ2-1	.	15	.	TGCGCCAGCAGCTTGGCTGGGACACGGGGGGATGAGCAGTTCTTC	CASSLAGTRGDEQFF
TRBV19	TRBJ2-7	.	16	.	TGTGCCAGTAGTATAGGGGGAGGGGGAATGCCCTACGAGCAGTACTTC	CASSIGGGGMPYEQYF
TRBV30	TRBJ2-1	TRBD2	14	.	TGTGCCTGGAGTGTAGGGGGGGGGCTAGCGGGGCAGTTCTTC	CAWSVGGGLAGQFF
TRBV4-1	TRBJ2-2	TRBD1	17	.	TGCGCCAGCAGCCAAGACCCGGGACAGGTGCGCACCGGGGAGCTGTTTTTT	CASSQDPGQVRTGELFF
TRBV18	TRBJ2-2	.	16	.	TGTGCCAGCTCACCCCTGTGGCCTGGGAACACCGGGGAGCTGTTTTTT	CASSPLWPGNTGELFF
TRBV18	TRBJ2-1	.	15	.	TGTGCCAGCTCACTTGGGACGCCGGGCTACAATGAGCAGTTCTTC	CASSLGTPGYNEQFF
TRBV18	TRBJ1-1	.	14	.	TGTGCCAGCTCACCTTTCCGGACGAACACTGAAGCTTTCTTT	CASSPFRTNTEAFF
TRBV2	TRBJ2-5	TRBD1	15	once	TGTGCCAGCAGCGTCTCCCCGAGGACAGGGGGGACCCAGTACTTC	CASSVSPRTGGTQYF
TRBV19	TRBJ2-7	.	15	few	TGTGCCAGTAGTATGGCCCTAGGGGCGCGGCTCGAGCAGTACTTC	CASSMALGARLEQYF
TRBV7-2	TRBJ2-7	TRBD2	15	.	TGTGCCAGCAGCCCTGGACTAGCGGGGTCCTACGAGCAGTACTTC	CASSPGLAGSYEQYF
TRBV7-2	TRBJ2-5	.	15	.	TGTGCCAGCAGCTTTTATAGCGGAACACAAGAGACCCAGTACTTC	CASSFYSGTQETQYF
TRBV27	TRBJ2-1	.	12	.	TGTGCCAGCAGTCGGACGGGCAATGAGCAGTTCTTC	CASSRTGNEQFF
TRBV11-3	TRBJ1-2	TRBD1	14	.	TGTGCCAGCAGCTTATGGACAGGGCTCTATGGCTACACCTTC	CASSLWTGLYGYTF
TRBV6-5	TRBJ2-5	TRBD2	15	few	TGTGCCAGCAGTTCCCTCGGGGGGTCTCAAGAGACCCAGTACTTC	CASSSLGGSQETQYF
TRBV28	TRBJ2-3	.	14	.	TGTGCCAGCAAGTTGGGCGGGAGCACAGATACGCAGTATTTT	CASKLGGSTDTQYF
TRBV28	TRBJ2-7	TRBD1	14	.	TGTGCCAGCAGGGGGACAGGGGGCTCCTACGAGCAGTACTTC	CASRGTGGSYEQYF
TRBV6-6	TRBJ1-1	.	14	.	TGTGCCAGCTCGGATCCCGAGAAAGCCAATGAAGCTTTCTTT	CASSDPEKANEAFF
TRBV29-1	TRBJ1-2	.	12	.	TGCAGCGGCGTAGACTCGTTCGCCGGCTACACCTTC	CSGVDSFAGYTF
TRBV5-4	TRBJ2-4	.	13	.	TGTGCCAGCAGCTTAGACATGGAAAACATTCAGTACTTC	CASSLDMENIQYF
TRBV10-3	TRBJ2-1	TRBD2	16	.	TGTGCCATCAGTGAGCCCGCTAGCGGGAGCGGAATTGAGCAGTTCTTC	CAISEPASGSGIEQFF
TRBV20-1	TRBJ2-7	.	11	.	TGCAGTGCTAGTTTAGTTTACGAGCAGTACTTC	CSASLVYEQYF
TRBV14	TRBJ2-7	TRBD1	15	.	TGTGCCAGCAGCGCGGGCAGGGGGCGCTCCCGCGAGCAGTACTTC	CASSAGRGRSREQYF
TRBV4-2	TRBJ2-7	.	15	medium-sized	TGTGCCAGCAGCCAAGATGCGTCGCGGGTGGGGGAGCAGTACTTC	CASSQDASRVGEQYF
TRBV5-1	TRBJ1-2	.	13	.	TGCGCCAGCAGCTCATCGGCTAACTATGGCTACACCTTC	CASSSSANYGYTF
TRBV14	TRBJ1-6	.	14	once	TGTGCCAGCAGCCAAGAATCCCGCGGCTCACCCCTCCACTTT	CASSQESRGSPLHF
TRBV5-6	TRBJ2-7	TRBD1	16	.	TGTGCCAGCAGCTTGGATCCTCGGGACAGGGTCTACGAGCAGTACTTC	CASSLDPRDRVYEQYF
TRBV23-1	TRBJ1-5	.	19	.	TGCGCCAGCAGTCAATCGATGCAGGTCGCGATGCATAGCAATCAGCCCCAGCATTTT	CASSQSMQVAMHSNQPQHF
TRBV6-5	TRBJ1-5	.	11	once	TGTGCCAGCAGTGCTAATCAGCCCCAGCATTTT	CASSANQPQHF
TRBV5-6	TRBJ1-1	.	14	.	TGTGCCAGCAGCTTGACACAGCTTAACACTGAAGCTTTCTTT	CASSLTQLNTEAFF
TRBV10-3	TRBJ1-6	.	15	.	TGTGCCATCAGTGATACGGAGACGGGAAATTCACCCCTCCACTTT	CAISDTETGNSPLHF
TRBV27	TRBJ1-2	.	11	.	TGTGCCAGCAGATTCAGGGGTGGCTACACCTTC	CASRFRGGYTF
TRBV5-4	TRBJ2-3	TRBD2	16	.	TGTGCCAGCAGCTTGGGCGGGGGAGCGACCACAGATACGCAGTATTTT	CASSLGGGATTDTQYF
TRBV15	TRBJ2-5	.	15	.	TGTGCCACCAGCAGCGAACCTCGGGTGGCCCCGACCCAGTACTTC	CATSSEPRVAPTQYF
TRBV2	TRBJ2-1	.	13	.	TGTGCCAGCAGTGAAGATGTATGGGACCGTCAGTTCTTC	CASSEDVWDRQFF
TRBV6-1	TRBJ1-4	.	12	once	TGTGCCAGCATAGGGGGAGGCGAAAAACTGTTTTTT	CASIGGGEKLFF
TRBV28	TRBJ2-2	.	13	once	TGTGCCAGCAGTTTAGGGACGTCCGGGGAGCTGTTTTTT	CASSLGTSGELFF
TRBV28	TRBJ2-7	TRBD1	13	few	TGTGCCAGCAGTCGACAGGGGGCTCACGAGCAGTACTTC	CASSRQGAHEQYF
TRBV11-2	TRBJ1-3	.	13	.	TGTGCCAGCAGCTTAAACCTCGGAAACACCATATATTTT	CASSLNLGNTIYF
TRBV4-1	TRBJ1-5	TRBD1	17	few	TGCGCCAGCAGCCAAGATGTGACAGGGGTTTTCTTACAGCCCCAGCATTTT	CASSQDVTGVFLQPQHF
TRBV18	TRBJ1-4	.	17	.	TGTGCCAGCTCACCAGTGGGACCGCCGCTTGGCGGTGAAAAACTGTTTTTT	CASSPVGPPLGGEKLFF
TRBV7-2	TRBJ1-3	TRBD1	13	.	TGTGCCAGCAGCTGGGACAGTGGAAACACCATATATTTT	CASSWDSGNTIYF
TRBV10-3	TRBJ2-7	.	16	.	TGTGCCATCAGTGAGTCGATCAGCGCCGGAACCTACGAGCAGTACTTC	CAISESISAGTYEQYF
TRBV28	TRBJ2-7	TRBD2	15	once	TGTGCCAGCAGTTCTAGCGGGAGTTTCCTTTACGAGCAGTACTTC	CASSSSGSFLYEQYF
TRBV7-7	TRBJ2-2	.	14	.	TGTGCTAGCAGCTCTCGCACGAACACCGGGGAGCTGTTTTTT	CASSSRTNTGELFF
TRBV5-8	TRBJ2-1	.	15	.	TGTGCCAGCAGCAGAAACACCCAGGGGCGGGATGAGCAGTTCTTC	CASSRNTQGRDEQFF
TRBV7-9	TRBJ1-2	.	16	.	TGTGCCAGCAGCTTAGTTGCCAGCCTATCTATCTATGGCTACACCTTC	CASSLVASLSIYGYTF